This T cell receptor (beta chain) came from a study of a mutant IDH1 vaccine in newly diagnosed glioma. Study-wide background: The sex distribution of treated patients was 62.5% male and roughly 38% female, with a mean age of 40.4 years. Before enrollment, patients got radiotherapy alone, temozolomide alone, or mostly the combination. Whole-study results and caveats: Pseudoprogression looked unconnected to shifts in top peripheral T cell clonotypes.

Time point given: baseline, week 1 (first vaccination visit). Described treatment: pre-vaccination baseline after standard-of-care therapy. Libraries were prepared by immunoSEQ multiplex PCR; TCRdb keeps only in-frame clonotypes and omits some of them. This repertoire shows over 45,000 clones, 75% to 95% found once; its top ten account for roughly 2.7%. The length of the CDR3 is 11 residues. Trimming took 0 bases from V and 5 from J, leaving 1 base between them. Germline CDR1 is MNHEY and CDR2 is SMNVEV (reference sequence). This clone is a singleton in its sample. Antigen: not known. The TCR originated in a man aged 45 to 65 with glioma. The sample was PBMCs, taken from a glioma patient treated with radiotherapy, temozolomide or both. The chain joins TRBV27 to TRBJ2-5; D is unclear. CDR3 nucleotides: TGTGCCAGCAGTTTATCGGAGACCCAGTACTTC. It is translated as CASSLSETQYF.